The present entry profiles one TCR beta chain with its context. The sample is drawn from a study of cytomegalovirus exposure and HLA in healthy donors. Unmatched junction bases numbered 3, after V lost 0 bases and J lost 4 bases. Germline CDR1 SGHRS, CDR2 YFSETQ. CDR3 size: 15 residues. Vbeta (60) and Jbeta (13) primers were used in the PCR. Using immunoSEQ multiplex PCR, the repertoire was profiled, and TCRdb retains in-frame clones only, with some absent. The sample yields about 200,000 clones, 86% seen once. Sample: PBMCs. The TCR originated in a woman aged 25 to 45 in good health and CMV-seronegative. The chain has TRBV5-1 and TRBJ2-3; 9 bases fit TRBD1. DNA of the CDR3: TGCGCCAGCAGCTTGGGACAGGGGGTTCCAGATACGCAGTATTTT. It translates to CASSLGQGVPDTQYF.